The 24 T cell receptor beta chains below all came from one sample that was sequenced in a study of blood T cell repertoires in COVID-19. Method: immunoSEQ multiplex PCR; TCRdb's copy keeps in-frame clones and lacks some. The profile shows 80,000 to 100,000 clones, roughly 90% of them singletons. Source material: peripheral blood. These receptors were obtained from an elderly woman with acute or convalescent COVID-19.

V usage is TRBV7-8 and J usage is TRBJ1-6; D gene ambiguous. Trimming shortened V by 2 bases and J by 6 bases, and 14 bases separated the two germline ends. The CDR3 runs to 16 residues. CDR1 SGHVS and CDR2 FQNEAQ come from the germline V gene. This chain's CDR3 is CASSLIWARSNSPLHF. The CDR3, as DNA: TGTGCCAGCAGCTTAATCTGGGCGCGCTCTAATTCACCCCTCCACTTT.

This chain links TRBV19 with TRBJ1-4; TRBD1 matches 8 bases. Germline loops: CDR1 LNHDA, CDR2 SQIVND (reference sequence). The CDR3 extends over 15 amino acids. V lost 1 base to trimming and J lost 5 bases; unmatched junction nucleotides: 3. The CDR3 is CASSIGGQGNEKLFF. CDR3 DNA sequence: TGTGCCAGTAGTATAGGCGGACAGGGAAATGAAAAACTGTTTTTT.

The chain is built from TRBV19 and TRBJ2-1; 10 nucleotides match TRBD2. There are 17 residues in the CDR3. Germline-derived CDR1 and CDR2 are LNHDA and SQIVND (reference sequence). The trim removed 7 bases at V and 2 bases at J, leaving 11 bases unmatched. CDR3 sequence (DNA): TGTGCCAGTACCCACCAACCGACTAGCGGGCCCTACAATGAGCAGTTCTTC. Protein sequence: CASTHQPTSGPYNEQFF.

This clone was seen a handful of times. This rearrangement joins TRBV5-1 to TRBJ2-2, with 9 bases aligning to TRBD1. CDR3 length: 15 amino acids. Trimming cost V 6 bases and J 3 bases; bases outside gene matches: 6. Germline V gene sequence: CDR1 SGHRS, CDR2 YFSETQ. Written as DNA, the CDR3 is TGCGCCAGCACCCCGGGACAGGGAGACACCGGGGAGCTGTTTTTT. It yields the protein CASTPGQGDTGELFF. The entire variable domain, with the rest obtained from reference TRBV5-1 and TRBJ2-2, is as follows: KAGVTQTPRYLIKTRGQQVTLSCSPISGHRSVSWYQQTPGQGLQFLFEYFSETQRNKGNFPGRFSGRQFSNSRSEMNVSTLELGDSALYLCASTPGQGDTGELFFGEGSRLTVL.

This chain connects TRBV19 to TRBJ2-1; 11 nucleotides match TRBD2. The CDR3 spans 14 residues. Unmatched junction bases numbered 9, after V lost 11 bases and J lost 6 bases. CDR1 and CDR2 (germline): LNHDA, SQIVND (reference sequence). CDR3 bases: TGTGCCGGGAAGGCTAGCGGGGGGTCCAATGAGCAGTTCTTC. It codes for CAGKASGGSNEQFF.

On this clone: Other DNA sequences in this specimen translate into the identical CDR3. This chain's CDR3 is CASSSGGAGDTQYF. CDR3 DNA sequence: TGCGCCAGCAGCTCCGGGGGAGCCGGAGATACGCAGTATTTT. The V gene is TRBV5-1, the J gene TRBJ2-3, with D perhaps matching TRBD2 (6 bases). From germline, CDR1 is SGHRS and CDR2 YFSETQ. V lost 3 bases, J lost 5 bases, and 13 bases lay in between. The CDR3 is made up of 14 amino acids.

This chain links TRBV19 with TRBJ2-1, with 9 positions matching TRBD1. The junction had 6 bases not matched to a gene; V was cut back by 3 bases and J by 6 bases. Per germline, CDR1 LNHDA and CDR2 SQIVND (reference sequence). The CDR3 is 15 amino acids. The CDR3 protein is CASSILQGASNEQFF. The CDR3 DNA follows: TGTGCCAGTAGTATTTTACAGGGGGCGAGCAATGAGCAGTTCTTC. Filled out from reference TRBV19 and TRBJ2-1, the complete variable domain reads DGGITQSPKYLFRKEGQNVTLSCEQNLNHDAMYWYRQDPGQGLRLIYYSQIVNDFQKGDIAEGYSVSREKKESFPLTVTSAQKNPTAFYLCASSILQGASNEQFFGPGTRLTVL.

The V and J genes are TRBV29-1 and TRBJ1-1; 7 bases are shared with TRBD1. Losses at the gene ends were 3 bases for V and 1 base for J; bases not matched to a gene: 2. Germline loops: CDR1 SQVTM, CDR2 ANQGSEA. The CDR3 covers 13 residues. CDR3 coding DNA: TGCAGCGTTGATAGGGGGCCGAACACTGAAGCTTTCTTT. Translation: CSVDRGPNTEAFF.

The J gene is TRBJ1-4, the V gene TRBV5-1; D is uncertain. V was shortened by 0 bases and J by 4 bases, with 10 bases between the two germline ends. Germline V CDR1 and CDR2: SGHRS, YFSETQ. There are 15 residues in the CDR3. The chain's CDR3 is CASSLAPTSNEKLFF. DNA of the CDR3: TGCGCCAGCAGCTTGGCCCCGACAAGTAATGAAAAACTGTTTTTT.

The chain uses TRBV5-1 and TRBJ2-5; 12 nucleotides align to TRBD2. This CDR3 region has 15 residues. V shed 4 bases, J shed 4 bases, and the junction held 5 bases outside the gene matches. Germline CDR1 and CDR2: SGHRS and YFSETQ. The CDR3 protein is CASSPGLAGRETQYF. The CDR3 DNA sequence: TGCGCCAGCAGCCCTGGACTAGCGGGGCGAGAGACCCAGTACTTC.

The DNA of the CDR3 is TGTGCCAGCAGCCAAGATCTCCGGACAGAAGCTTTCTTT. Its protein product is CASSQDLRTEAFF. The chain is built from TRBV3-1 (or the pseudogene TRBV3-2) and TRBJ1-1; D might be TRBD1 (5 bases). Germline V gives CDR1 LGHDT, CDR2 YNNKEL (reference sequence). Trimming removed 0 bases at V and 8 bases at J, with 10 bases between. The CDR3 length is 13 residues.

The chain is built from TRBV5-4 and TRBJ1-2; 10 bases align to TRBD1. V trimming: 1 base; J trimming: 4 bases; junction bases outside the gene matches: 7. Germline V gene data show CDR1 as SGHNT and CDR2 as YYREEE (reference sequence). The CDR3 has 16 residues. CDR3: CASSLSPGQGSYGYTF. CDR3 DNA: TGTGCCAGCAGCTTGTCCCCGGGACAGGGGAGCTATGGCTACACCTTC.

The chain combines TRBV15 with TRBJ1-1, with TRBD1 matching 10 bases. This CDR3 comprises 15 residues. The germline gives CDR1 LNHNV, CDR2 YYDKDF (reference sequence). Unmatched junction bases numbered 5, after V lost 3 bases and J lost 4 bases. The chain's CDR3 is CATSRAGQGGTEAFF. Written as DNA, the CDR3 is TGTGCCACCAGCAGGGCTGGACAGGGGGGCACTGAAGCTTTCTTT.

Written as DNA, the CDR3 is TGTGCCAGCAGCCCCACAGGGTCTCGTGAAAAACTGTTTTTT. This gives the protein CASSPTGSREKLFF. The chain has TRBV7-9 and TRBJ1-4, with D tentatively TRBD1 (6 bases). The CDR3 runs 14 residues. Looked up from germline, CDR1 is SEHNR and CDR2 is FQNEAQ (reference sequence). V was trimmed by 5 bases and J by 7 bases, leaving 14 bases between them.

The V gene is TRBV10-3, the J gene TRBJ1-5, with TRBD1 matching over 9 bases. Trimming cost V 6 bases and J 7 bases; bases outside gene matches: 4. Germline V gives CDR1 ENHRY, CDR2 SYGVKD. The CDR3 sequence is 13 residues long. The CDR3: CAISLGQGQPQHF. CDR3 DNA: TGTGCCATCAGCTTGGGACAGGGACAGCCCCAGCATTTT.

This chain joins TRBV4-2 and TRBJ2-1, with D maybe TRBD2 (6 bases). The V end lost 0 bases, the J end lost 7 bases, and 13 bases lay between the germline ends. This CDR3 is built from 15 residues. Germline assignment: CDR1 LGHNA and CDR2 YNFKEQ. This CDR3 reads CASSQDAGLGNEQFF. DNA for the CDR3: TGTGCCAGCAGCCAAGACGCGGGGCTGGGGAATGAGCAGTTCTTC.

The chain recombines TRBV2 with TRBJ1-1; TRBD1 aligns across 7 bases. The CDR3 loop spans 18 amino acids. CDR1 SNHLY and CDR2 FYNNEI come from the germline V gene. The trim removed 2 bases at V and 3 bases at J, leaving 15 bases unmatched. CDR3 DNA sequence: TGTGCCAGCAGTGAAACGGGGACGCTAGGGGGCTTGGACACTGAAGCTTTCTTT. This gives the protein CASSETGTLGGLDTEAFF.

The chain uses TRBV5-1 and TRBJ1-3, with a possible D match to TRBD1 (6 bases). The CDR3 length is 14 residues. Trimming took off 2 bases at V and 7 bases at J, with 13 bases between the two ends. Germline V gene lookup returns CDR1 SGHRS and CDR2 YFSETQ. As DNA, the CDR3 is TGCGCCAGCAGCTTACAGGGATCGTCGAACACCATATATTTT. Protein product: CASSLQGSSNTIYF.

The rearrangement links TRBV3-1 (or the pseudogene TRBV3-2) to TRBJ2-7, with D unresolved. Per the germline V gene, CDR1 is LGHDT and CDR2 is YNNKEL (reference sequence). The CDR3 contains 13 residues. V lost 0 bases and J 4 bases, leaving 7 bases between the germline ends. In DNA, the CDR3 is TGTGCCAGCAGCCAAGAAAGCATTTACGAGCAGTACTTC. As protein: CASSQESIYEQYF.

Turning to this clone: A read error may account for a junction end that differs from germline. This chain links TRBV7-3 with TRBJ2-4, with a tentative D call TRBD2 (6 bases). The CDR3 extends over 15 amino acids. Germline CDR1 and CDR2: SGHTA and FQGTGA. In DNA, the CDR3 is TGTGCCAGCAGCACGCGGGACCCAGCCAAAAACATTCAGTACTTT. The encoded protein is CASSTRDPAKNIQYF.

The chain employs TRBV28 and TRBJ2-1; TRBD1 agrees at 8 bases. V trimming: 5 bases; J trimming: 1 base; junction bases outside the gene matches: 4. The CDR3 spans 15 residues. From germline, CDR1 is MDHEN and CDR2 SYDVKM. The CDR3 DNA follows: TGTGCCAGCAGTCAGGACAGGGCGTCCTACAATGAGCAGTTCTTC. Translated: CASSQDRASYNEQFF.

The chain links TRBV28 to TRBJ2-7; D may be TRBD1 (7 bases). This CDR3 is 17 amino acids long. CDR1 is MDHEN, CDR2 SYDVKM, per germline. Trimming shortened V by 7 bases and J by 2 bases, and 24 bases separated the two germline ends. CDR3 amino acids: CASTLGGQMPGPYEQYF. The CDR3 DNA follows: TGTGCCAGCACCTTGGGGGGACAGATGCCCGGGCCCTACGAGCAGTACTTC.

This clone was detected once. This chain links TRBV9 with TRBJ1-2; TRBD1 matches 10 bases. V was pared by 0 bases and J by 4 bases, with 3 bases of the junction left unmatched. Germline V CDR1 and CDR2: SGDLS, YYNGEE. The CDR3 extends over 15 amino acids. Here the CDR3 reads CASSVGDRGRYGYTF. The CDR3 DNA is TGTGCCAGCAGCGTAGGGGACAGGGGACGCTATGGCTACACCTTC.

This CDR3 is CASSPGQVYEQYF. DNA for the CDR3: TGTGCCAGCAGCCCCGGACAGGTCTACGAGCAGTACTTC. The J gene is TRBJ2-7, the V gene TRBV5-4, with 7 bases identical to TRBD1. Trimming cost V 4 bases and J 3 bases; bases outside gene matches: 4. This CDR3 is 13 amino acids long. From germline, CDR1 is SGHNT and CDR2 YYREEE (reference sequence). The full variable domain, rest sourced from reference TRBV5-4 and TRBJ2-7, is ETGVTQSPTHLIKTRGQQVTLRCSSQSGHNTVSWYQQALGQGPQFIFQYYREEENGRGNFPPRFSGLQFPNYSSELNVNALELDDSALYLCASSPGQVYEQYFGPGTRLTVT.